Below are 7 T cell receptor beta chains sequenced from a single sample in a study of beta chain features in type 1 diabetes. The study reverse transcribed the entire isolated RNA, so it sequenced expressed TCRB transcripts. Profiling relied on immunoSEQ multiplex PCR, and the TCRdb table lists in-frame clones only, not all of them. The table has some 270,000 clones, around 14% seen once. The material sequenced was naive CD4+ T cells from blood. Receptor source: a woman aged 40 to 50 in good health.

The chain uses TRBV5-1 and TRBJ1-5, with a possible D match to TRBD1 (6 bases). This CDR3 region has 16 residues. Trimming cost V 0 bases and J 1 base, with 11 bases left between them. Germline CDR1 SGHRS, CDR2 YFSETQ. The CDR3 DNA follows: TGCGCCAGCAGCTTGGGGGGAACAGGGAGCAATCAGCCCCAGCATTTT. Its translation is CASSLGGTGSNQPQHF.

This clone was counted between two and nine times. This sample includes further DNA sequences coding for the same CDR3. V and J are TRBV29-1 and TRBJ2-2; D possibly corresponds to TRBD1 (6 bases). V lost 4 bases and J 6 bases, leaving 9 bases between the germline ends. The CDR3 consists of 12 residues. CDR1 is SQVTM, CDR2 ANQGSEA, per germline. This CDR3 is CSVGPGAGELFF. The CDR3 DNA follows: TGCAGCGTTGGACCAGGGGCCGGGGAGCTGTTTTTT.

The chain combines TRBV5-1 with TRBJ1-5; D is possibly TRBD1 (6 bases). The germline V gene encodes CDR1 SGHRS and CDR2 YFSETQ. The V gene lost 0 bases and the J gene lost 2 bases, with 12 bases spanning the gap. CDR3 length equals 16 residues. The CDR3 DNA is TGCGCCAGCAGCTTGGGGGGGGGCAGCGGCAATCAGCCCCAGCATTTT. Translated, it gives CASSLGGGSGNQPQHF.

The gene calls are TRBV18 and TRBJ2-6; D gene uncertain. In germline, CDR1 is KGHSH, CDR2 LQKENI. The V end was cut by 1 base, the J end by 2 bases, with 9 bases between. CDR3 length: 16 residues. The CDR3 bases are TGTGCCAGCTCACCACTGTTTAGAACTGGGGCCAACGTCCTGACTTTC. The encoded protein is CASSPLFRTGANVLTF.

In this sample, this clone turned up a few times. J is TRBJ1-5 and V is TRBV5-1; perhaps TRBD1 as D (5 bases). V lost 4 bases and J lost 7, with 21 bases in between. The CDR3 is made up of 16 amino acids. Per germline, CDR1 SGHRS and CDR2 YFSETQ. The CDR3 coding sequence is TGCGCCAGCAGCCCGTACCCGACAGCATTCAGACAGCCCCAGCATTTT. This encodes CASSPYPTAFRQPQHF.

This chain links TRBV11-2 with TRBJ1-3, with 7 bases fitting TRBD1. This CDR3 spans 15 amino acids. Looked up from germline, CDR1 is SGHAT and CDR2 is FQNNGV. The J segment lost 1 base and the V segment lost 5 bases, leaving 5 bases of the junction unmatched. The CDR3 is CASSQGVNSGNTIYF. CDR3 DNA sequence: TGTGCCAGCAGCCAGGGGGTGAATTCTGGAAACACCATATATTTT.

This rearrangement joins TRBV10-3 to TRBJ2-5; 9 bases are shared with TRBD2. J gave up 2 bases and V 10 bases, and 5 bases lay outside the gene matches. Germline V gives CDR1 ENHRY, CDR2 SYGVKD. The CDR3 covers 13 residues. This CDR3 reads CASSGGIQETQYF. The DNA of the CDR3 is TGTGCCAGCAGCGGGGGGATACAAGAGACCCAGTACTTC.